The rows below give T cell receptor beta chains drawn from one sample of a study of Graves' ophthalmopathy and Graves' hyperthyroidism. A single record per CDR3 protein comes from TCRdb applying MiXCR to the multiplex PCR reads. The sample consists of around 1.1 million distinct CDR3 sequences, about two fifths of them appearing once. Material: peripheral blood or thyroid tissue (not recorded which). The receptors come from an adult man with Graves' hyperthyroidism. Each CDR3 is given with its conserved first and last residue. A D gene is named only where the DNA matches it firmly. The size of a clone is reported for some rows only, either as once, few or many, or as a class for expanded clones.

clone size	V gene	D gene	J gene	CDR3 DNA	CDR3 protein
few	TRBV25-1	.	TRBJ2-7	TGTGCCAGCAGGCGGGGATCCTCCTACGAGCAGTACTTC	CASRRGSSYEQYF
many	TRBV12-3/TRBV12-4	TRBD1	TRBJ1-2	TGTGCCACCGTACTTGCTCGGACAGGGGAGTTGTATGGCTACACCTTC	CATVLARTGELYGYTF
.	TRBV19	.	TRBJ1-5	TGTGCCAGTAGCCCCATGGTTAGCAATCAGCCCCAGCATTTT	CASSPMVSNQPQHF
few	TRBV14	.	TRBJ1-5	TGTGCCAGTAAGCCAATAGGAGCCCTTAGCAATCAGCCCCAGCATTTT	CASKPIGALSNQPQHF
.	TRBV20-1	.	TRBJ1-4	TGCAGTGGCCGGGGCCCGAATGAAAAACTGTTTTTT	CSGRGPNEKLFF
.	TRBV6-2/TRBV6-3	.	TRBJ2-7	TGTGCCAGCAGTCCAGCCGTAGCGTACGAGCAGTACTTC	CASSPAVAYEQYF
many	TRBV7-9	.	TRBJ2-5	TGTGCCAGCAGCTTATTTGGCCAAGAGACCCAGTACTTC	CASSLFGQETQYF
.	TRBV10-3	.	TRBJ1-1	TGTGCCATCAGAAACCAGGGGAGGAACACTGAAGCTTTCTTT	CAIRNQGRNTEAFF
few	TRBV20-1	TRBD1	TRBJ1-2	TGCAGTGCTAGAATGGGGACAGCGAGGAATGGCTACACCTTC	CSARMGTARNGYTF
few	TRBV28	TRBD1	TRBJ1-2	TGTGCCAGCAGTTTCCACCCCGGGACAGGGGTGTATGGCTACACCTTC	CASSFHPGTGVYGYTF
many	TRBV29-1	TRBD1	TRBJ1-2	TGCAGCGTTCAATTGGGACAGATTAACTATGGCTACACCTTC	CSVQLGQINYGYTF
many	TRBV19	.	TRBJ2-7	TGTGCCAGTAAAGACACGGGGATCTACGAGCAGTACTTC	CASKDTGIYEQYF
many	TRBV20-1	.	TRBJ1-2	TGCAGTGCCCGGCCCGACGAGGACTATGGCTACACCTTC	CSARPDEDYGYTF
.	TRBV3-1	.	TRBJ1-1	TGTGCCAGCAGCCAAAACGGTTATGAAGCTTTCTTT	CASSQNGYEAFF
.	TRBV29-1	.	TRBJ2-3	TGCAGCGCCGCGGATGAGACGCAGTATTTT	CSAADETQYF
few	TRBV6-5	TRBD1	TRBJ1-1	TGTGCCACCACGACAGGGCCCATGAACACTGAAGCTTTCTTT	CATTTGPMNTEAFF
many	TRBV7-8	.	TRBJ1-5	TGTGCCAGCAGCTTCGCTCCCGGCCACAATAATCAGCCCCAGCATTTT	CASSFAPGHNNQPQHF
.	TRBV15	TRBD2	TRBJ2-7	TGTGCCAGCAGCAGAACCAAAAGGGGGACTAGCGGTTCCTACGAGCAGTACTTC	CASSRTKRGTSGSYEQYF
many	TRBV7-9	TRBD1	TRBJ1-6	TGTGCCAGCAGCGACGCACAGGGGGCCAGGGTTAATTCACCCCTCCACTTT	CASSDAQGARVNSPLHF
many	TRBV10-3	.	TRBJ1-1	TGTGCCAGCAGTGTGGCAGCCATGAACACTGAAGCTTTCTTT	CASSVAAMNTEAFF
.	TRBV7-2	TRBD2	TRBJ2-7	TGTGCCAGCAGCTTTTCGACTAGCGGGAGCGCCTACGAGCAGTACTTC	CASSFSTSGSAYEQYF
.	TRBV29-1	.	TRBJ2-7	TGCAGCGGGGGCCAGGGTTCCGCCTACGAGCAGTACTTC	CSGGQGSAYEQYF
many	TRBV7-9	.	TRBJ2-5	TGTGCCAGCAGCCCCACAGGGAGAGGCCAAGAGACCCAGTACTTC	CASSPTGRGQETQYF
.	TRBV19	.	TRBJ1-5	TGTGCCAGTTCCAAGACAGGCGACCTGGAGACCCAGCATTTT	CASSKTGDLETQHF
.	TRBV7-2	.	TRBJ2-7	TGTGCCAGCGGAAGAAAGAGGGAGCAGTACTTC	CASGRKREQYF
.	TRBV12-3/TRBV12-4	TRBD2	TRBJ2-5	TGTGCCAGCAGATCCGGGACTAGCGAGGTGCAAGAGACCCAGTACTTC	CASRSGTSEVQETQYF
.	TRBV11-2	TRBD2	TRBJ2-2	TGTGCCAGCAGCGTCTTAGCGGGGATGATTCTACGGGAGCTGTTTTTT	CASSVLAGMILRELFF
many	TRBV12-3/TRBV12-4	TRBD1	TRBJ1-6	TGTGCCAGCAGCCCGACAGGGGGCGAATCACCCCTCCACTTT	CASSPTGGESPLHF
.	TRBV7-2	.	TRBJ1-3	TGTGCCAGCAGCTTAGGTGAGGGACTCGGCTCTGGAAACACCATATATTTT	CASSLGEGLGSGNTIYF
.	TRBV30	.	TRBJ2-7	TGTGCCTGGAGTGTTTTACGGGACGAGCAGTACTTC	CAWSVLRDEQYF
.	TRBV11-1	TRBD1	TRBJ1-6	TGTGCCAGCAGCTTAACAGGGGGAAGCTCCTATAATTCACCCCTCCACTTT	CASSLTGGSSYNSPLHF
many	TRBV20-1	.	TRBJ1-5	TGCAGTGCTAGAGTCCAGCTTGGTCAGCCCCAGCATTTT	CSARVQLGQPQHF
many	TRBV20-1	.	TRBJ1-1	TGCAGTGCTTTGGGACACCTCATGAACACTGAAGCTTTCTTT	CSALGHLMNTEAFF